This TCR beta chain was observed in a study of T cell repertoires in cytomegalovirus infection. At the level of the study: In public TCR beta signatures, there were indications of both CMV infection and matching HLA type.

TCRdb re-called the reads with MiXCR, one entry per CDR3 protein. The sample carries 150,000 to 200,000 distinct CDR3 sequences, 28% recorded once. Notes on the study in general: HLA-C-restricted TCR beta clonotypes specific for CMV led the ex vivo response. Carriers of CMV plus the relevant HLA were identified by cumulative public TCR beta family frequency.

This clonotype was seen a handful of times. Antigen specificity is unknown. J was trimmed by 0 bases and V by 0 bases; bases with no gene match: 0. This CDR3 has 15 residues. Per germline, CDR1 LGHNA and CDR2 YSLEER. The source is a human donor in good health (CMV status not recorded). Some clones in this sample may be carry-over from other donors' samples. The specimen was PBMCs. The chain couples TRBV4-3 to TRBJ1-1, with TRBD1 matching over 8 bases. The CDR3 region has the DNA TGCGCCAGCAGCCAAGAGACAGGGGTGAACACTGAAGCTTTCTTT. Its protein product is CASSQETGVNTEAFF.